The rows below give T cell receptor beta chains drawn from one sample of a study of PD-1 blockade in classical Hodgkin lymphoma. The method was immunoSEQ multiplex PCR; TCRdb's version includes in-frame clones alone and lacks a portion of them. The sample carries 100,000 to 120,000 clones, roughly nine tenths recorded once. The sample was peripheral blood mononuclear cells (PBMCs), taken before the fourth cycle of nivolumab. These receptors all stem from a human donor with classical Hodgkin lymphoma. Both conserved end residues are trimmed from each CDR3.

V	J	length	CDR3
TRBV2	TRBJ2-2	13	ASKVWTGVTGELF
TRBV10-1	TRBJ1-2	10	ASSENRRGYT
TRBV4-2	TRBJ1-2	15	ASSQPSRGAGFFGYT
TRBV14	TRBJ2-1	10	ASSRYLNEQF
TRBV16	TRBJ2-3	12	ASSQTDFADTQY
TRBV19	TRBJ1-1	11	ASSLTRASEAF
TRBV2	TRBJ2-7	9	ASSGAYEQY
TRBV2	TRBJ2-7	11	ASSPGQPWEQY
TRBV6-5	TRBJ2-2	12	ASSSIFGTGELF
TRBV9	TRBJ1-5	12	ASSPGQGNQPQH